This TCR beta chain was captured in a study of T cells in Graves' hyperthyroidism and ophthalmopathy. Study-level results: Stable hyperthyroidism and ophthalmopathy were separated using 13 V-J signatures.

The CDR3 length is 19 residues. The V end lost 2 bases, the J end lost 1 base, and 20 bases lay between the germline ends. Looked up from germline, CDR1 is SGHVS and CDR2 is FQNEAQ. RNA transcripts yielded amplified TCR beta CDR3 regions. Using the HTBI primer set, a first-round RT-PCR was run on the TCR CDR3. From the multiplex PCR reads, TCRdb called clonotypes with MiXCR, one entry per CDR3 protein. The sample includes around 390,000 distinct CDR3 sequences, more than 14% of them seen just once. Comments on this clonotype: The antigen remains undetermined.

The chain joins TRBV7-8 to TRBJ2-2, with D tentatively TRBD1 (6 bases). Sequencing used blood. The TCR comes from a woman younger than 45 with Graves' ophthalmopathy. CDR3 sequence: CASSLSQGPPLKNTGELFF. Here the CDR3 DNA reads TGTGCCAGCAGCTTATCACAGGGCCCACCGCTAAAGAACACCGGGGAGCTGTTTTTT.